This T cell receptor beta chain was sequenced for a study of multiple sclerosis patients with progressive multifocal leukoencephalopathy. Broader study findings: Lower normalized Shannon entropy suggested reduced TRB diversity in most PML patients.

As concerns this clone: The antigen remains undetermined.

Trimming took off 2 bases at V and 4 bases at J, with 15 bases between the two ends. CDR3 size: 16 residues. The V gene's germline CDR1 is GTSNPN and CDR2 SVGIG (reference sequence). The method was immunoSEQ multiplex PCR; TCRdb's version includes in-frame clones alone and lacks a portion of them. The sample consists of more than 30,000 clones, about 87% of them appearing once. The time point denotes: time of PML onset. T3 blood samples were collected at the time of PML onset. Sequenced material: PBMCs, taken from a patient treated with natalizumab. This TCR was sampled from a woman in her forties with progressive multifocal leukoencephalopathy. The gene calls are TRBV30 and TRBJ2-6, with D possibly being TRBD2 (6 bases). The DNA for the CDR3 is TGTGCCTGGAGTCCGACGGGAGTGACCGGGGCCAACGTCCTGACTTTC. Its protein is CAWSPTGVTGANVLTF. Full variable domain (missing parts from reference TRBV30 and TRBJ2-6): SQTIHQWPATLVQPVGSPLSLECTVEGTSNPNLYWYRQAAGRGLQLLFYSVGIGQISSEVPQNLSASRPQDRQFILSSKKLLLSDSGFYLCAWSPTGVTGANVLTFGAGSRLTVL.